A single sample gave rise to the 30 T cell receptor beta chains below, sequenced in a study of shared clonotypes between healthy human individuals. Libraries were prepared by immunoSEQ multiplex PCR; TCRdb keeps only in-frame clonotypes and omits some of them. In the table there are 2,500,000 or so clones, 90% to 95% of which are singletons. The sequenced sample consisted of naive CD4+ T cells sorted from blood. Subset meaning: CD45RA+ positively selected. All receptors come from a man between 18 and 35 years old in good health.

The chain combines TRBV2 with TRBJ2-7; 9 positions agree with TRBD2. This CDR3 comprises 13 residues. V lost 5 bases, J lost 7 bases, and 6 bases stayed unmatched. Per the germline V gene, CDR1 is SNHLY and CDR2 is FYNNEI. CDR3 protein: CASSSSGAGEQYF. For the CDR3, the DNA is TGTGCCAGCAGTTCTAGCGGGGCGGGGGAGCAGTACTTC.

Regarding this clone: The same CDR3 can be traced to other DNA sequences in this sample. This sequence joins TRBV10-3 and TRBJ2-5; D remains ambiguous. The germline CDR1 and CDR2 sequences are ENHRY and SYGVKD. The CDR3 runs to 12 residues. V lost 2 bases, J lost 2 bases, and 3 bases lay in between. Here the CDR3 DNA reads TGTGCCATCAGTGAGGGGCAAGAGACCCAGTACTTC. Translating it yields CAISEGQETQYF.

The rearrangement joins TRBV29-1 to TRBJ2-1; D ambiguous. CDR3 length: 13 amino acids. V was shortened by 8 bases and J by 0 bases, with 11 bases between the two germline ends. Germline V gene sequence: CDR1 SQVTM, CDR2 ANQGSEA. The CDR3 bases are TGCAGCCCCCCCGTTTCCTCCTACAATGAGCAGTTCTTC. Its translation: CSPPVSSYNEQFF.

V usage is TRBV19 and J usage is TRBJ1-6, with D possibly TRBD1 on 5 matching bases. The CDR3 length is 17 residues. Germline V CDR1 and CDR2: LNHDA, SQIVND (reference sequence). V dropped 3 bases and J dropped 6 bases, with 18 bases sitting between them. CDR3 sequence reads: CASSIGPLGGGNSPLHF. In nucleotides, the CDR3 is TGTGCCAGTAGTATTGGTCCGTTGGGGGGAGGTAATTCACCCCTCCACTTT.

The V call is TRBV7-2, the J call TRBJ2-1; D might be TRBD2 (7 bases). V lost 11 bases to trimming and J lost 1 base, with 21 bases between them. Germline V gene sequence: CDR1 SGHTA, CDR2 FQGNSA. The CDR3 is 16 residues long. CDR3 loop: CASRLGGAGSYNEQFF. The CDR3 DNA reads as TGTGCCTCCCGCCTAGGGGGGGCTGGATCCTACAATGAGCAGTTCTTC.

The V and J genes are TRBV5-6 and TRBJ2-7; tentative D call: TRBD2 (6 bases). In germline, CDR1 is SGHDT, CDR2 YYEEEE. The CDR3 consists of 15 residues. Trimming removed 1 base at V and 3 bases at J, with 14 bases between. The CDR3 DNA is TGTGCCAGCAGCTTGTGGGGGGATCCTCTCTACGAGCAGTACTTC. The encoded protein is CASSLWGDPLYEQYF.

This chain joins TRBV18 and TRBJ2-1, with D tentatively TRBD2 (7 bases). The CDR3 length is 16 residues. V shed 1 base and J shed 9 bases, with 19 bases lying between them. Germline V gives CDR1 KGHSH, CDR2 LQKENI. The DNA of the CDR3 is TGTGCCAGCTCACCACGGGACTCGGGGGGCCTACTTGAGCAGTTCTTC. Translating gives CASSPRDSGGLLEQFF. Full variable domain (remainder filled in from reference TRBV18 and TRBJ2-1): NAGVMQNPRHLVRRRGQEARLRCSPMKGHSHVYWYRQLPEEGLKFMVYLQKENIIDESGMPKERFSAEFPKEGPSILRIQQVVRGDSAAYFCASSPRDSGGLLEQFFGPGTRLTVL.

CDR3 in amino acids: CASSLSWSGELFF. The CDR3 DNA reads as TGTGCCAGCAGCTTATCGTGGTCCGGGGAGCTGTTTTTT. V and J are TRBV7-2 and TRBJ2-2; D not certain. Germline CDR1 reads SGHTA; CDR2 reads FQGNSA. V was cut by 2 bases and J by 6 bases, with 7 bases left in between. The CDR3 runs to 13 residues.

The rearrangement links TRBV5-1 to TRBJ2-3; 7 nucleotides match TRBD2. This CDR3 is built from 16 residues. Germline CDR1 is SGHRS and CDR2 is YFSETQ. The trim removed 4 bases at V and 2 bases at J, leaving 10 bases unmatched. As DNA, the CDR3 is TGCGCCAGCAGCCCTCTTTCACTAGCGTTCACAGATACGCAGTATTTT. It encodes CASSPLSLAFTDTQYF. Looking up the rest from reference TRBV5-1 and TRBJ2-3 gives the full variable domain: KAGVTQTPRYLIKTRGQQVTLSCSPISGHRSVSWYQQTPGQGLQFLFEYFSETQRNKGNFPGRFSGRQFSNSRSEMNVSTLELGDSALYLCASSPLSLAFTDTQYFGPGTRLTVL.

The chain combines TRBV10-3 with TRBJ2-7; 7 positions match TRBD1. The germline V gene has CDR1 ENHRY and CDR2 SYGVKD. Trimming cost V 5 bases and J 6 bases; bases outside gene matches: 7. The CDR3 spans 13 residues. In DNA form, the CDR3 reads TGTGCCATCAGTACAGACAGGGTGTCCGAGCAGTACTTC. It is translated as CAISTDRVSEQYF.

CDR3 nucleotides: TGCGCCAGCAGCTTGGCCTTGGACCCTAGCACAGATACGCAGTATTTT. Residues: CASSLALDPSTDTQYF. The chain uses TRBV5-1 and TRBJ2-3; the D is unclear. Trimming shortened V by 0 bases and J by 0 bases, and 11 bases separated the two germline ends. CDR3 length: 16 residues. Looked up from germline, CDR1 is SGHRS and CDR2 is YFSETQ.

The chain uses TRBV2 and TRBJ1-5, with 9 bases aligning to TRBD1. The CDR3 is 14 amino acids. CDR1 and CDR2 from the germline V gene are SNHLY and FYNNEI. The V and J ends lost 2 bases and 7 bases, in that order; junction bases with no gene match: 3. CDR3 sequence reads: CASSEMDRGQPQHF. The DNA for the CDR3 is TGTGCCAGCAGTGAAATGGACAGGGGACAGCCCCAGCATTTT.

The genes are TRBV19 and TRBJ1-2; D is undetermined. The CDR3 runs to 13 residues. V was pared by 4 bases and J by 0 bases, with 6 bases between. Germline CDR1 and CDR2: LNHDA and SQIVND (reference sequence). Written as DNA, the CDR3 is TGTGCCAGTAGTACGGACGCTAACTATGGCTACACCTTC. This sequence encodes CASSTDANYGYTF. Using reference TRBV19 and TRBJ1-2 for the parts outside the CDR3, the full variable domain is DGGITQSPKYLFRKEGQNVTLSCEQNLNHDAMYWYRQDPGQGLRLIYYSQIVNDFQKGDIAEGYSVSREKKESFPLTVTSAQKNPTAFYLCASSTDANYGYTFGSGTRLTVV.

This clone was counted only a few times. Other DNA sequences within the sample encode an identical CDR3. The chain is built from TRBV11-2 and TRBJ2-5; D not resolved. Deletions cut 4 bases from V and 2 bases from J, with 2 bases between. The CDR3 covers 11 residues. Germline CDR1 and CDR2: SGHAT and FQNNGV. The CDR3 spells CASSSQETQYF. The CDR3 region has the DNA TGTGCCAGCAGCTCTCAAGAGACCCAGTACTTC. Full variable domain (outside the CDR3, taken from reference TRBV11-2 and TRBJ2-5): EAGVAQSPRYKIIEKRQSVAFWCNPISGHATLYWYQQILGQGPKLLIQFQNNGVVDDSQLPKDRFSAERLKGVDSTLKIQPAKLEDSAVYLCASSSQETQYFGPGTRLLVL.

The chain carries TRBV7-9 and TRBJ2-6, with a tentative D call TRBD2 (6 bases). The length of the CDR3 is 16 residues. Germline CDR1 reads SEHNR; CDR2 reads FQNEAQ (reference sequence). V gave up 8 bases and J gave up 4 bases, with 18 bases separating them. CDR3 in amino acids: CASQRPRGRGANVLTF. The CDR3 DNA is TGTGCCAGCCAACGCCCCCGGGGGAGGGGGGCCAACGTCCTGACTTTC.

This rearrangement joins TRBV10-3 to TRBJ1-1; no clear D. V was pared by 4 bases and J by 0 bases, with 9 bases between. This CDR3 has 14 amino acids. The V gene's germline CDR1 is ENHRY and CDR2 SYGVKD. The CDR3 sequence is CAISAAGLNTEAFF. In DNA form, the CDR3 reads TGTGCCATCAGTGCGGCCGGTCTGAACACTGAAGCTTTCTTT.

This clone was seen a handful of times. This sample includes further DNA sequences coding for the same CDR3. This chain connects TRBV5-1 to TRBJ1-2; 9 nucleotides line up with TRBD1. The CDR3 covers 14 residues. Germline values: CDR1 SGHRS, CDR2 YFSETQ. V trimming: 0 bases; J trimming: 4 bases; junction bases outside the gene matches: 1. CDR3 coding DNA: TGCGCCAGCAGCTTGGGGGGACAGGGCTATGGCTACACCTTC. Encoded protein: CASSLGGQGYGYTF.

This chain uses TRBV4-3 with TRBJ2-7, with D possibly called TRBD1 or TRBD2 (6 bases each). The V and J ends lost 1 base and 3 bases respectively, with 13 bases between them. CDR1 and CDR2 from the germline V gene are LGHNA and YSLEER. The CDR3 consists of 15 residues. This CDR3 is CASSQGVGGSYEQYF. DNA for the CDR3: TGCGCCAGCAGCCAAGGGGTAGGGGGGAGCTACGAGCAGTACTTC.

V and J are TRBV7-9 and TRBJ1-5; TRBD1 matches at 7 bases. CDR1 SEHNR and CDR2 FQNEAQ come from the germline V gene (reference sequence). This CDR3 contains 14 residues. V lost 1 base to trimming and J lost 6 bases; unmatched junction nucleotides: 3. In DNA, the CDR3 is TGTGCCAGCAGCTTAGGACAGGGTTTTCAGCCCCAGCATTTT. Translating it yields CASSLGQGFQPQHF.

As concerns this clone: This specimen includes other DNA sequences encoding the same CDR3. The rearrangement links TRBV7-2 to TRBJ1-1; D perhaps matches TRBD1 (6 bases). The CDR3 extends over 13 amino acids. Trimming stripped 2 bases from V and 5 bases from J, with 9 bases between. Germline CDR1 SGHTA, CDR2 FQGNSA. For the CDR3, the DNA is TGTGCCAGCAGCTTATTGAGGGGGACTGAAGCTTTCTTT. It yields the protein CASSLLRGTEAFF.

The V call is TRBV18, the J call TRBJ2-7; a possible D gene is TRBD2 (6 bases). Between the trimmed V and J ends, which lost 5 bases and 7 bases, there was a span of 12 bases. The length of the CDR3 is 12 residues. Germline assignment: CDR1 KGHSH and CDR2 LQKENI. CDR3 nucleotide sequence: TGTGCCAGCTCAACGGGGGAGAGGGAGCAGTACTTC. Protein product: CASSTGEREQYF.

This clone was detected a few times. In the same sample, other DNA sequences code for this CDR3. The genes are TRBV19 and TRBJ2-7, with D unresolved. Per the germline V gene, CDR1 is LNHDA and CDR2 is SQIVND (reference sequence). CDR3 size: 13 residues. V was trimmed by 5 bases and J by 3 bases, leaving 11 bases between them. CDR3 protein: CASSLGQFYEQYF. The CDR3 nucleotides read TGTGCCAGTAGTTTAGGCCAGTTCTACGAGCAGTACTTC.

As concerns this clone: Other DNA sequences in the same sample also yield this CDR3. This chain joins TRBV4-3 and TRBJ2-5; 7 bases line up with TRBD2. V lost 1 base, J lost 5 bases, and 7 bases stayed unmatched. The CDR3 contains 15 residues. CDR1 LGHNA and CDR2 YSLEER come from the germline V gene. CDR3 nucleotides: TGCGCCAGCAGCCAAGTGGGCGGGAGCTGGGAGACCCAGTACTTC. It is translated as CASSQVGGSWETQYF.

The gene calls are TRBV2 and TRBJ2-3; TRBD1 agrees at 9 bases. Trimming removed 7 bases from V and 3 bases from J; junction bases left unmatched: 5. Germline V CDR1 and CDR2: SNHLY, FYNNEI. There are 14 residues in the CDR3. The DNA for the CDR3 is TGTGCCAGCACGAGACAGGGGGTAACAGATACGCAGTATTTT. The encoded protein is CASTRQGVTDTQYF.

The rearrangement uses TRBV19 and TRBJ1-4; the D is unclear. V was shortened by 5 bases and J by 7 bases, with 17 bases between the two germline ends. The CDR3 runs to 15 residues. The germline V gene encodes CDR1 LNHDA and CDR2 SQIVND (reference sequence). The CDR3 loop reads CASSPPPATGEKLFF. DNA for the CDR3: TGTGCCAGTAGTCCCCCCCCAGCCACGGGTGAAAAACTGTTTTTT.

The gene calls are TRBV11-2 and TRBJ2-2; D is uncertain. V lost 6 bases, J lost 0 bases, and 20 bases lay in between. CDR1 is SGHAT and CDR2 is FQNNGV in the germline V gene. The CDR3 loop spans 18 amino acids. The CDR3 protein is CASSSLAGLGTNTGELFF. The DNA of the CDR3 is TGTGCCAGCAGTTCTCTCGCTGGGTTAGGAACGAACACCGGGGAGCTGTTTTTT.

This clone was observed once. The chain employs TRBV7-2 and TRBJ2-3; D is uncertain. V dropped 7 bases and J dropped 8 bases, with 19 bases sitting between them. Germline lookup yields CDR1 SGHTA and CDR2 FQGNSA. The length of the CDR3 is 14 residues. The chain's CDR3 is CASIPSYNTRTQYF. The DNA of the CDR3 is TGTGCCAGCATCCCTTCATATAATACCCGTACGCAGTATTTT.

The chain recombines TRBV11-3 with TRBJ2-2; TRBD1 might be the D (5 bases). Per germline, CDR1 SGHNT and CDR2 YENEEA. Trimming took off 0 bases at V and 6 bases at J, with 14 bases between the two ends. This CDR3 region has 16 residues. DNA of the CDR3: TGTGCCAGCAGCTTAGATCCGACAGTTAGGGCCGGGGAGCTGTTTTTT. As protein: CASSLDPTVRAGELFF.

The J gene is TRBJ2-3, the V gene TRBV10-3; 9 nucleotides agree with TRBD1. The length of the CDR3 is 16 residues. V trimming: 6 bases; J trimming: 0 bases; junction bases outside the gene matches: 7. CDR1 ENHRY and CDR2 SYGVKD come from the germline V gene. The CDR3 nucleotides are TGTGCCATCAGGAAGACAGGGGGGGGTAGCACAGATACGCAGTATTTT. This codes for CAIRKTGGGSTDTQYF.

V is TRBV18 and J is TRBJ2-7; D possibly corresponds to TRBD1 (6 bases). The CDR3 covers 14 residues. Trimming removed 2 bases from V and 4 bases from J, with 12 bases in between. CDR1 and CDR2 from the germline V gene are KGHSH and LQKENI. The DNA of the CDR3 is TGTGCCAGCTCACCATCAACCAGGGGTTACGAGCAGTACTTC. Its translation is CASSPSTRGYEQYF. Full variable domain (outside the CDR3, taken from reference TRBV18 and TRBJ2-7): NAGVMQNPRHLVRRRGQEARLRCSPMKGHSHVYWYRQLPEEGLKFMVYLQKENIIDESGMPKERFSAEFPKEGPSILRIQQVVRGDSAAYFCASSPSTRGYEQYFGPGTRLTVT.